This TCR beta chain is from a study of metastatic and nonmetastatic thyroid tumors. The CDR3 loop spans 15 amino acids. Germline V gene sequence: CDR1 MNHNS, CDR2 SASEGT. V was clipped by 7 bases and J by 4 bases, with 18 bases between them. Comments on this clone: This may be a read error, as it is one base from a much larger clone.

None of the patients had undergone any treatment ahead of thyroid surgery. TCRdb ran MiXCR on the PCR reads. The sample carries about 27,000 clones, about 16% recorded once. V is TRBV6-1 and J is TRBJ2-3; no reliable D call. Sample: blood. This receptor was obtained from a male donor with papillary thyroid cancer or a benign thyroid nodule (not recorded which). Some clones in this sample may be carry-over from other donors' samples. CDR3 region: CASTPLRGDADTQYF. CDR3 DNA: TGTGCCAGCACTCCCCTTAGAGGAGATGCAGATACGCAGTATTTT.